Reported below is one T cell receptor (beta chain). Many counts were recorded for this clonotype. The target of this receptor is not known. Base-call qualities are not available, and no considerably larger clone is one nucleotide away. In the study, sorted CD4+ and CD8+ blood T cells from patients with severe aplastic anemia and from healthy subjects underwent deep sequencing of TCR repertoires. Ficoll-Paque density gradient centrifugation was used to isolate peripheral blood mononuclear cells. Before DNA extraction, CD4+ and CD8+ T cells were sorted by FACS or by magnetic beads. Profiling of TCR beta VDJ combinations and CDR3 sequences used genomic DNA as the template. TCR repertoire sequencing was run on an Illumina HiSeq 2000. Per the authors' processing: Repertoire assessment relied on Simpson's diversity index, CDR3 size and DJ length profiles, and TRBV/TRBJ rearrangement plots. The most abundant DNA sequence in the deep sequencing data was defined as the immunodominant clone. CDR3 amino acid sequences were screened for sharing across subjects and compared with published repertoires and the VDJdb database. TCRdb reanalyzed the raw reads on its own, using fastp at Q25 for trimming and MiXCR for clone calling, and kept in-frame beta chains. Each CDR3 protein gets just one entry, which takes the most common genes and DNA from the rows behind it. What appears here as the V and J calls and clone size reflects TCRdb's work, not the paper's. In all, the sample holds 200,000 to 250,000 distinct CDR3 sequences, and about 59% of those were seen once. The ten largest clonotypes hold 25% to 30% of the sample.

This specimen comes from a study of CD8+CD57+ T cells in acquired aplastic anemia (dated by TCRdb to between 2018 and 2020). Context from the whole study: On average, sorted CD4+ and CD8+ cells yielded approximately 3 ug of extracted DNA, with a range of roughly 0.18 to 30 ug. For healthy donor samples, the average read count was around 9.8 million for CD4+ cells and 11 million to 14 million for CD8+ cells.

The germline ends are 12 bases apart after V is trimmed by 1 base and J by 2 bases. Including cysteine and phenylalanine, the CDR3 has 15 amino acids. The only DNA kept is the CDR3, 45 bases in frame from the first base. Based on the germline V gene, the CDR1 and CDR2 sequences are SGHAT and FQNNGV. General conclusions and limits of the study: Although 25 to 30 CD8+ CDR3 sequences were shared by patients and controls, these sequences appeared highly expressed in patients and within the immunodominant clones of patients. CD8+ Simpson's diversity did not differ significantly between patients and healthy controls (P=0.060).

The chain couples TRBV11-2 to TRBJ2-7, with the D gene too uncertain to name. This TCR came from a human donor in good health. The specimen sequenced was sorted CD4+, CD8+, or CD8+CD57+ T cells (not recorded which) from PBMCs. The CDR3 protein sequence reads: CASSLVPDSTYEQYF. At the DNA level, the sequence is TGTGCCAGCAGCTTAGTGCCAGATTCTACCTACGAGCAGTACTTC. The full variable domain, completed from the reference TRBV11-2 and TRBJ2-7 proteins outside the CDR3, reads EAGVAQSPRYKIIEKRQSVAFWCNPISGHATLYWYQQILGQGPKLLIQFQNNGVVDDSQLPKDRFSAERLKGVDSTLKIQPAKLEDSAVYLCASSLVPDSTYEQYFGPGTRLTVT.